The clone carrying this T cell receptor beta chain was seen once. Sequencing used immunoSEQ multiplex PCR; TCRdb keeps in-frame clones, though not all of them. Counted here are 150,000 to 200,000 clones, roughly 90% occurring once; the ten biggest clones make up less than 8%. The data stem from a study of blood T cell repertoires in COVID-19. Whole-study context: T cells, B-cell-depleted T cells, or PBMCs provided the cDNA or gDNA that served as material.

Trimming removed 6 bases from V and 5 bases from J; junction bases left unmatched: 5. Germline V lookup: CDR1 LGHDT, CDR2 YNNKEL (reference sequence). The CDR3 runs 15 residues. This sequence was found in a woman aged 50 to 60 who had recovered from COVID-19. Sequenced input: PBMCs or T cells enriched from blood (not recorded which). The chain has TRBV3-1 (or the pseudogene TRBV3-2) and TRBJ2-1; 12 bases align to TRBD2. CDR3 sequence reads: CASRTLAGGDNEQFF. The DNA for the CDR3 is TGTGCCAGCAGGACACTAGCGGGGGGCGACAATGAGCAGTTCTTC.